A selection of T cell receptor beta chains follows, all from one sample in a study of shared clonotypes between healthy human individuals. Here immunoSEQ multiplex PCR was the method, and the copy in TCRdb shows in-frame clones only, minus some. The table shows a few hundred thousand clones, with 65% occurring only once. Sequencing used memory CD4+ T cells sorted from blood. The receptor source for this set is a young man in good health. The CDR3 runs from the conserved cysteine through the conserved F or W. Each record gives: D gene, V gene, J gene, clone size, CDR3 protein, CDR3 DNA. The D gene is left open where the match is weak. For some rows the clone size is stated as once, few or many, or as a class when expanded; others skip it.

TRBD2,TRBV5-5,TRBJ2-4,NA,CASSPLAAKNIQYF,TGTGCCAGCAGCCCGCTAGCGGCTAAAAACATTCAGTACTTC
NA,TRBV6-6,TRBJ2-5,NA,CASSTSGAPFETQYF,TGTGCCAGCAGTACATCCGGGGCCCCCTTTGAGACCCAGTACTTC
NA,TRBV5-6,TRBJ1-1,NA,CASSSRRQNLNTEAFF,TGTGCCAGCAGCTCCCGCCGACAGAATTTGAACACTGAAGCTTTCTTT
NA,TRBV2,TRBJ1-1,NA,CASGRTVNTEAFF,TGTGCCAGCGGGCGGACGGTGAACACTGAAGCTTTCTTT
NA,TRBV5-4,TRBJ2-7,NA,CASSSGAGPPGYEQYF,TGTGCCAGCAGCTCAGGAGCCGGGCCCCCCGGTTACGAGCAGTACTTC
NA,TRBV19,TRBJ2-2,NA,CASRIQGPGELFF,TGTGCCAGTAGAATACAAGGCCCCGGGGAGCTGTTTTTT
NA,TRBV30,TRBJ2-5,NA,CAWSLGQKETQYF,TGTGCCTGGAGTCTCGGACAGAAAGAGACCCAGTACTTC
TRBD2,TRBV7-2,TRBJ2-7,NA,CASSHVGTSGRYEQYF,TGTGCCAGCAGCCACGTCGGGACTAGCGGGAGGTACGAGCAGTACTTC
TRBD2,TRBV7-6,TRBJ2-1,NA,CASSLDTEREFRNEQFF,TGTGCCAGCAGCTTAGATACCGAGCGGGAGTTTAGGAATGAGCAGTTCTTC
TRBD1,TRBV10-3,TRBJ1-5,few,CAISPGQGRQPQHF,TGTGCCATCAGTCCGGGACAGGGTCGTCAGCCCCAGCATTTT
TRBD1,TRBV28,TRBJ2-7,once,CASSFSFGGQGSYEQYF,TGTGCCAGCAGTTTCAGCTTCGGGGGACAGGGATCCTACGAGCAGTACTTC
NA,TRBV7-8,TRBJ1-1,NA,CASSPRRGLNTEAFF,TGTGCCAGCAGCCCACGGCGGGGCTTGAACACTGAAGCTTTCTTT
NA,TRBV10-1,TRBJ2-3,NA,CASARNLADTQYF,TGCGCCAGCGCGAGAAACTTAGCAGATACGCAGTATTTT
NA,TRBV25-1,TRBJ2-5,NA,CASSLPGGEETQYF,TGTGCCAGCAGCTTACCGGGCGGGGAAGAGACCCAGTACTTC
TRBD1,TRBV27,TRBJ1-2,NA,CASSVLKGAYGYTF,TGTGCCAGCAGTGTACTAAAGGGGGCTTATGGCTACACCTTC
NA,TRBV2,TRBJ2-5,NA,CASSEAETPGYF,TGTGCCAGCAGTGAAGCAGAGACCCCGGGGTACTTC
TRBD1,TRBV25-1,TRBJ2-1,NA,CASSARQGSYNEQFF,TGTGCCAGCTCAGCGAGACAGGGGTCCTACAATGAGCAGTTCTTC
NA,TRBV7-2,TRBJ2-3,NA,CASSFGQADTQYF,TGTGCCAGCAGCTTTGGCCAGGCAGATACGCAGTATTTT
NA,TRBV5-4,TRBJ2-7,NA,CASSLRGITYEQYF,TGTGCCAGCAGCTTGCGCGGGATCACCTACGAGCAGTACTTC
NA,TRBV9,TRBJ2-1,NA,CASSGSRGSYNEQFF,TGTGCCAGCAGCGGGTCCCGAGGATCCTACAATGAGCAGTTCTTC
NA,TRBV27,TRBJ1-4,NA,CASSLLVDEKLFF,TGTGCCAGCAGTTTGCTCGTCGATGAAAAACTGTTTTTT